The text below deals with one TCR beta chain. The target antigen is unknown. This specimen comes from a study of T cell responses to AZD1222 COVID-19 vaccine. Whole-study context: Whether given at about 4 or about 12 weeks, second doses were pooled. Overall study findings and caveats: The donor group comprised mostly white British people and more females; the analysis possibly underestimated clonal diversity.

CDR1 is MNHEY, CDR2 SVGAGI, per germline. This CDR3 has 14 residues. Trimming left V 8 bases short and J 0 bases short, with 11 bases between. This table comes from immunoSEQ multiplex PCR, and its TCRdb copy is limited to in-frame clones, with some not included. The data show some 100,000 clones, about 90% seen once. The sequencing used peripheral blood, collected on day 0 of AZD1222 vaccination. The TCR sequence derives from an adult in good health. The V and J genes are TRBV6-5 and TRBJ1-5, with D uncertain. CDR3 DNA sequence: TGTGCCAGCTGCCCACAGAATAGCAATCAGCCCCAGCATTTT. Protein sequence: CASCPQNSNQPQHF.